This record covers a single T cell receptor (beta chain). The target antigen is unknown. This specimen belongs to a study of shared clonotypes between healthy human individuals. Study context: The study drew on two women and three men aged 18 to 49 as donors.

The CDR3 totals 15 residues. Trimming stripped 0 bases from V and 4 bases from J, with 13 bases between. Germline assignment: CDR1 SGHRS and CDR2 YFSETQ. The study's findings and limits: The study drew on few donors, limiting represented genetic and exposure-history diversity.

Researchers ran the assay at a deep level. Splitting of each subset's genomic DNA was done evenly across several immunoSEQ plates. Some clones are missing from TCRdb's copy, which holds only in-frame ones; the method was immunoSEQ multiplex PCR. The sample has about 600,000 clones; around 77% are singletons. The rearrangement joins TRBV5-1 to TRBJ1-2, with D unclear. The specimen sequenced was PBMCs. This sequence originates from a woman in her 40s in good health. Some clones in this sample may be carry-over from other donors' samples. CDR3 DNA sequence: TGCGCCAGCAGCTTGGGGCCGGAGTTGAGCTATGGCTACACCTTC. Its protein is CASSLGPELSYGYTF.